The rows below give T cell receptor beta chains drawn from one sample of a study of T cell repertoires in cytomegalovirus infection. These receptors lack a known antigen. TCRdb processed the reads anew with MiXCR; each CDR3 protein has one entry. In the table there are 95,000 to 150,000 distinct CDR3 sequences, roughly a third of which are singletons. The sequenced sample was CD8+ T cells from cultured PBMCs, obtained from culture after CMV antigen stimulation. These receptors were collected from a human donor in good health (CMV status not recorded). Some clones in this sample may be carry-over from other donors' samples. Each CDR3 is given with its conserved first and last residue. A D gene is named only where the DNA matches it firmly. A row's size may be missing; if present it is once, few, many or a size class.

J gene: TRBJ2-1
D gene: TRBD1
V gene: TRBV19
clone size: NA
CDR3 DNA: TGTGCCAGTAGTATGGGGACAGGGAGCAATGAGCAGTTCTTC
CDR3 protein: CASSMGTGSNEQFF

J gene: TRBJ2-1
D gene: NA
V gene: TRBV28
clone size: NA
CDR3 DNA: TGTGCCAGCAGCGCAGAAACCTACAATGAGCAGTTCTTC
CDR3 protein: CASSAETYNEQFF

J gene: TRBJ1-4
D gene: NA
V gene: TRBV11-2
clone size: few
CDR3 DNA: TGTGCCAGCAGCTCTTCTCCGGGCACTAATGAAAAACTGTTTTTT
CDR3 protein: CASSSSPGTNEKLFF

J gene: TRBJ1-5
D gene: TRBD1
V gene: TRBV20-1
clone size: NA
CDR3 DNA: TGCAGTGCCAGACAGGGTTTCAATCGTAATCAGCCCCAGCATTTT
CDR3 protein: CSARQGFNRNQPQHF

J gene: TRBJ1-2
D gene: NA
V gene: TRBV12-3/TRBV12-4
clone size: NA
CDR3 DNA: TGTGCCAGCAGTACCAGGGTCGGGCGGTCGGTTAACTATGGCTACACCTTC
CDR3 protein: CASSTRVGRSVNYGYTF

J gene: TRBJ1-5
D gene: NA
V gene: TRBV7-9
clone size: NA
CDR3 DNA: TGTGCCAGCAGCTCCACAGACAGGCTTAGCAATCAGCCCCAGCATTTT
CDR3 protein: CASSSTDRLSNQPQHF

J gene: TRBJ2-7
D gene: NA
V gene: TRBV7-9
clone size: NA
CDR3 DNA: TGTGCCAGCAGCCCTTACGCGGCGGGACTCTACGAGCAGTACTTC
CDR3 protein: CASSPYAAGLYEQYF

J gene: TRBJ1-2
D gene: NA
V gene: TRBV6-1
clone size: once
CDR3 DNA: TGTGCCAGCAGTGCAACCGGGACCTTCCTACTCCACACCTTC
CDR3 protein: CASSATGTFLLHTF

J gene: TRBJ2-3
D gene: NA
V gene: TRBV2
clone size: NA
CDR3 DNA: TGTGCCAGCAGTGCTCTAGGCGGCACAGATACGCAGTATTTT
CDR3 protein: CASSALGGTDTQYF

J gene: TRBJ2-6
D gene: NA
V gene: TRBV27
clone size: few
CDR3 DNA: TGTGCCAGCAGTTACACACCGATCTCTGGGGCCAACGTCCTGACTTTC
CDR3 protein: CASSYTPISGANVLTF

J gene: TRBJ1-6
D gene: TRBD1
V gene: TRBV4-1
clone size: NA
CDR3 DNA: TGCGCCAGCAGCCTCAGGGGGCTCAATTCACCCCTCCACTTT
CDR3 protein: CASSLRGLNSPLHF

J gene: TRBJ2-1
D gene: TRBD2
V gene: TRBV7-2
clone size: many
CDR3 DNA: TGTGCCAGCAGCGCACTAGCGGGGGGTTATAATGAGCAGTTCTTC
CDR3 protein: CASSALAGGYNEQFF

J gene: TRBJ1-1
D gene: NA
V gene: TRBV6-5
clone size: NA
CDR3 DNA: TGTGCCAGCAGTTACGGGGGGATCACTGAAGCTTTCTTT
CDR3 protein: CASSYGGITEAFF

J gene: TRBJ2-7
D gene: NA
V gene: TRBV4-3
clone size: few
CDR3 DNA: TGCGCCAGCAGCCAAGAACGGATTGATAACTACGAGCAGTACTTC
CDR3 protein: CASSQERIDNYEQYF

J gene: TRBJ2-6
D gene: TRBD1
V gene: TRBV7-6
clone size: few
CDR3 DNA: TGTGCCAGCAGCTTGGTTTCGGGACAGGGGAGCTCTGGGGCCAACGTCCTGACTTTC
CDR3 protein: CASSLVSGQGSSGANVLTF

J gene: TRBJ2-7
D gene: TRBD1
V gene: TRBV9
clone size: NA
CDR3 DNA: TGTGCCAGCAGTCCTGGGACAGGTGGATCAGAGCAGTACTTC
CDR3 protein: CASSPGTGGSEQYF

J gene: TRBJ2-2
D gene: NA
V gene: TRBV6-5
clone size: few
CDR3 DNA: TGTGCCAGCAGTTACTTTGCGGGGAACACCGGGGAGCTGTTTTTT
CDR3 protein: CASSYFAGNTGELFF

J gene: TRBJ2-2
D gene: NA
V gene: TRBV5-4
clone size: few
CDR3 DNA: TGTGCCAGCAGCTTGGGTATGACGAACACCGGGGAGCTGTTTTTT
CDR3 protein: CASSLGMTNTGELFF

J gene: TRBJ2-7
D gene: NA
V gene: TRBV4-2
clone size: few
CDR3 DNA: TGTGCCAGCAGCCACAACAGGCCGAGTGACGAGCAGTACTTC
CDR3 protein: CASSHNRPSDEQYF

J gene: TRBJ2-5
D gene: TRBD2
V gene: TRBV12-3/TRBV12-4
clone size: NA
CDR3 DNA: TGTGCCAGCCGAACTTTTAGCGGGCAAGAGACCCAGTACTTC
CDR3 protein: CASRTFSGQETQYF

J gene: TRBJ1-3
D gene: NA
V gene: TRBV7-3
clone size: NA
CDR3 DNA: TGTGCCAGCAGCTTTTGGTTACAGGGTGATTCTGGAAACACCATATATTTT
CDR3 protein: CASSFWLQGDSGNTIYF

J gene: TRBJ2-5
D gene: TRBD2
V gene: TRBV12-3/TRBV12-4
clone size: many
CDR3 DNA: TGTGCCAGCAGTGGACTAGCGGGGGGGAGCCAAGAGACCCAGTACTTC
CDR3 protein: CASSGLAGGSQETQYF

J gene: TRBJ2-1
D gene: TRBD1
V gene: TRBV4-2
clone size: NA
CDR3 DNA: TGTGCCAGCAGCCAAGCCGAGGTGGGGACAGGGGGTGAGCAGTTCTTC
CDR3 protein: CASSQAEVGTGGEQFF

J gene: TRBJ2-7
D gene: NA
V gene: TRBV7-9
clone size: NA
CDR3 DNA: TGTGCCAGCAGCTTAGAGCGACGAACCTACGAGCAGTACTTC
CDR3 protein: CASSLERRTYEQYF

J gene: TRBJ2-3
D gene: TRBD2
V gene: TRBV11-2
clone size: few
CDR3 DNA: TGTGCCAGCAGCTTAGTACCCATTGCAGCGGCGGGGGGACTCACAGATACGCAGTATTTT
CDR3 protein: CASSLVPIAAAGGLTDTQYF

J gene: TRBJ1-1
D gene: TRBD1
V gene: TRBV7-8
clone size: NA
CDR3 DNA: TGTGCCAGCAGCTTAGGGGGACAGGGGCCCAGATACACTGAAGCTTTCTTT
CDR3 protein: CASSLGGQGPRYTEAFF

J gene: TRBJ1-5
D gene: TRBD1
V gene: TRBV7-9
clone size: few
CDR3 DNA: TGTGCCAGCAGCGGAACCACTCCGGGACAGGGCAATCAGCCCCAGCATTTT
CDR3 protein: CASSGTTPGQGNQPQHF

J gene: TRBJ2-7
D gene: TRBD2
V gene: TRBV10-2
clone size: few
CDR3 DNA: TGCGCCAGCAGTAGACTAGCGGGGGGGCCCTACGAGCAGTACTTC
CDR3 protein: CASSRLAGGPYEQYF

J gene: TRBJ2-4
D gene: NA
V gene: TRBV7-2
clone size: few
CDR3 DNA: TGTGCCAGCAGCTTAGTACAAGAACTGAAGAACATTCAGTACTTC
CDR3 protein: CASSLVQELKNIQYF

J gene: TRBJ2-1
D gene: NA
V gene: TRBV11-2
clone size: NA
CDR3 DNA: TGTGCCAGCAGCGCAAGTAACAGGGACGATGAGCAGTTCTTC
CDR3 protein: CASSASNRDDEQFF

J gene: TRBJ1-1
D gene: TRBD1
V gene: TRBV29-1
clone size: NA
CDR3 DNA: TGCAGCGTTTTCGGGACAGGGGCCGCTAACACTGAAGCTTTCTTT
CDR3 protein: CSVFGTGAANTEAFF

J gene: TRBJ2-7
D gene: TRBD1
V gene: TRBV20-1
clone size: NA
CDR3 DNA: TGCAGTGCTAGAACCCATAACAGGGGGTGGACAACCTACGAGCAGTACTTC
CDR3 protein: CSARTHNRGWTTYEQYF

J gene: TRBJ2-1
D gene: NA
V gene: TRBV7-2
clone size: many
CDR3 DNA: TGTGCCAGCAGCTTATTGACGGCTGAGCAGTTCTTC
CDR3 protein: CASSLLTAEQFF

J gene: TRBJ2-5
D gene: TRBD1
V gene: TRBV15
clone size: NA
CDR3 DNA: TGTGCCACCAGCAGAGAGGGGGGACAGGGTGTAGAGACCCAGTACTTC
CDR3 protein: CATSREGGQGVETQYF

J gene: TRBJ2-5
D gene: NA
V gene: TRBV19
clone size: NA
CDR3 DNA: TGTGCCAGTAGTGGAGCAGGGCGAAGAGGCCAAGAGACCCAGTACTTC
CDR3 protein: CASSGAGRRGQETQYF

J gene: TRBJ1-1
D gene: NA
V gene: TRBV27
clone size: NA
CDR3 DNA: TGTGCCAGCAGCTACTCAGGGGTTTTTGGTGAAGCTTTCTTT
CDR3 protein: CASSYSGVFGEAFF

J gene: TRBJ1-2
D gene: TRBD1
V gene: TRBV7-6
clone size: few
CDR3 DNA: TGTGCCAGCAGCCCCACCCGCGGACAGGAGAACTATGGCTACACCTTC
CDR3 protein: CASSPTRGQENYGYTF

J gene: TRBJ1-1
D gene: NA
V gene: TRBV4-1
clone size: NA
CDR3 DNA: TGCGCCAGCAGCCCAAGTACAGCCGCGGAGACTGAAGCTTTCTTT
CDR3 protein: CASSPSTAAETEAFF

J gene: TRBJ1-5
D gene: NA
V gene: TRBV19
clone size: NA
CDR3 DNA: TGTGCCAGTAGTCCTCCCACCCCCGGGCCGGGGGCAAATCAGCCCCAGCATTTT
CDR3 protein: CASSPPTPGPGANQPQHF

J gene: TRBJ1-2
D gene: TRBD1
V gene: TRBV15
clone size: few
CDR3 DNA: TGTGCCACCAGCGACGGACAGGCGGCAGTCTATGGCTACACCTTC
CDR3 protein: CATSDGQAAVYGYTF

J gene: TRBJ2-2
D gene: NA
V gene: TRBV7-2
clone size: NA
CDR3 DNA: TGTGTCAGCAGCTTAGGCGGGGACACCGGGGAGCTGTTTTTT
CDR3 protein: CVSSLGGDTGELFF

J gene: TRBJ2-7
D gene: TRBD1
V gene: TRBV27
clone size: NA
CDR3 DNA: TGTGCCAGCACAGACAGGGGTCTCGAGCAGTACTTC
CDR3 protein: CASTDRGLEQYF

J gene: TRBJ2-1
D gene: NA
V gene: TRBV20-1
clone size: few
CDR3 DNA: TGCAGTGCCCATGAGGCCTTCACGGGAGACAATGAGCAGTTCTTC
CDR3 protein: CSAHEAFTGDNEQFF

J gene: TRBJ2-3
D gene: NA
V gene: TRBV18
clone size: NA
CDR3 DNA: TGTGCCAGCTCACCTCAACAGGGAGGACTATCAGATACGCAGTATTTT
CDR3 protein: CASSPQQGGLSDTQYF

J gene: TRBJ2-7
D gene: TRBD1
V gene: TRBV6-1
clone size: NA
CDR3 DNA: TGTGCCAGCTCCTCGGGACAGGGTTCAAACGAGCAGTACTTC
CDR3 protein: CASSSGQGSNEQYF

J gene: TRBJ2-3
D gene: NA
V gene: TRBV20-1
clone size: few
CDR3 DNA: TGCAGTGCTATTGTTGATTCCTCCACAGATACGCAGTATTTT
CDR3 protein: CSAIVDSSTDTQYF

J gene: TRBJ2-3
D gene: NA
V gene: TRBV4-1
clone size: NA
CDR3 DNA: TGTGCCAGCAGCCAAGAGTGGCTAGCTCACAGACACAACACAGATACGCAGTATTTT
CDR3 protein: CASSQEWLAHRHNTDTQYF

J gene: TRBJ1-5
D gene: NA
V gene: TRBV7-8
clone size: NA
CDR3 DNA: TGTGCCAGCAGCGACTACAGTGAAAGCAATCAGCCCCAGCATTTT
CDR3 protein: CASSDYSESNQPQHF

J gene: TRBJ2-1
D gene: TRBD1
V gene: TRBV4-1
clone size: few
CDR3 DNA: TGCGCCAGCAGCCTCCGGGACAGGACTTACAATGAGCAGTTCTTC
CDR3 protein: CASSLRDRTYNEQFF

J gene: TRBJ2-2
D gene: NA
V gene: TRBV7-7
clone size: few
CDR3 DNA: TGTGCTAGCAGCCCACTTGACACCGGGGAGCTGTTTTTT
CDR3 protein: CASSPLDTGELFF

J gene: TRBJ1-5
D gene: TRBD1
V gene: TRBV6-1
clone size: few
CDR3 DNA: TGTGCCAGCAGTCGCCGGGACAGGGCTGATCAGCCCCAGCATTTT
CDR3 protein: CASSRRDRADQPQHF

J gene: TRBJ2-7
D gene: NA
V gene: TRBV7-2
clone size: few
CDR3 DNA: TGTGCCAGCAGCCAGAGGGGGGCCTACGAGCAGTACTTC
CDR3 protein: CASSQRGAYEQYF

J gene: TRBJ2-3
D gene: TRBD2
V gene: TRBV6-6
clone size: NA
CDR3 DNA: TGTGCCAGCAGCACTAGCGGGGGGTTAGATACGCAGTATTTT
CDR3 protein: CASSTSGGLDTQYF

J gene: TRBJ1-4
D gene: TRBD1
V gene: TRBV19
clone size: few
CDR3 DNA: TGTGCCAGTAGCTCCGGGACAGGGATAGATGAAAAACTGTTTTTT
CDR3 protein: CASSSGTGIDEKLFF

J gene: TRBJ2-7
D gene: TRBD1
V gene: TRBV7-2
clone size: few
CDR3 DNA: TGTGCCAGCAGCAACTACAGGGGCAGGTACGAGCAGTACTTC
CDR3 protein: CASSNYRGRYEQYF